This is a list of T cell receptor beta chains from one sample in a study of shared clonotypes between healthy human individuals. TCRdb's table, derived via immunoSEQ multiplex PCR, lists solely in-frame clones and lacks some. This sample carries around 700,000 clones, 92% of them seen once, and the ten largest clones take approximately 25%. Sequenced: naive CD8+ T cells sorted from blood. The receptors were sampled from a man aged 25 to 45 in good health. Both conserved end residues are part of each CDR3. Fields, in order: V gene, clone size, J gene, D gene, CDR3 protein, CDR3 DNA. The D gene is left open where the match is weak. Rows give clone size only sometimes, using once, few, many, or a class for an expanded clone.

TRBV7-9	NA	TRBJ2-1	TRBD1	CASSDPDRNTYNEQFF	TGTGCCAGCAGCGATCCGGACAGGAATACCTACAATGAGCAGTTCTTC
TRBV4-3	NA	TRBJ1-2	NA	CASSQDMAGATNYGYTF	TGCGCCAGCAGCCAAGATATGGCCGGAGCAACTAACTATGGCTACACCTTC
TRBV5-5	NA	TRBJ2-7	NA	CASSLSPYEQYF	TGTGCCAGCAGCTTGTCTCCATACGAGCAGTACTTC
TRBV6-1	NA	TRBJ2-1	NA	CASSETQGDGFF	TGTGCCAGCAGTGAAACTCAAGGAGATGGGTTCTTC
TRBV6-1	NA	TRBJ1-2	NA	CASGRTDSNYGYTF	TGTGCCAGCGGCCGGACGGATTCTAACTATGGCTACACCTTC
TRBV11-2	NA	TRBJ2-7	NA	CASRPPVSYEQYF	TGTGCCAGCAGACCCCCGGTATCCTACGAGCAGTACTTC
TRBV28	once	TRBJ2-7	TRBD1	CASSTTQGWYEQYF	TGTGCCAGCAGTACGACACAGGGGTGGTACGAGCAGTACTTC
TRBV2	NA	TRBJ2-3	NA	CASSEDPDTQYF	TGTGCCAGCAGTGAGGACCCGGATACGCAGTATTTT
TRBV4-3	few	TRBJ2-1	TRBD1	CASSQGGYGTGGQFF	TGCGCCAGCAGCCAAGGGGGATACGGGACAGGGGGCCAGTTCTTC
TRBV19	NA	TRBJ1-1	TRBD1	CASSIDPGQLQLEAFF	TGTGCCAGTAGTATAGACCCGGGACAGCTCCAGCTTGAAGCTTTCTTT
TRBV28	NA	TRBJ2-7	NA	CASSYSYEQYF	TGTGCCAGCAGCTACAGTTACGAGCAGTACTTC
TRBV27	once	TRBJ1-2	NA	CASRAGSFYGYTF	TGTGCCAGCAGAGCCGGGAGTTTCTATGGCTACACCTTC
TRBV2	NA	TRBJ2-7	TRBD2	CASSGEGISYEQYF	TGTGCCAGCAGTGGGGAGGGGATCTCCTACGAGCAGTACTTC
TRBV23-1	NA	TRBJ1-2	NA	CASSQSLTIPGQHYGYTF	TGCGCCAGCAGTCAATCACTCACCATCCCAGGACAGCACTATGGCTACACCTTC
TRBV27	once	TRBJ1-1	NA	CASSQGISGTEAFF	TGTGCCAGCAGCCAGGGTATAAGTGGAACTGAAGCTTTCTTT
TRBV5-1	NA	TRBJ2-1	NA	CASSFGLANYNEQFF	TGCGCCAGCAGCTTCGGTTTAGCGAACTACAATGAGCAGTTCTTC
TRBV5-1	NA	TRBJ2-7	TRBD2	CASTRTSGYPEQYF	TGCGCCAGTACTAGGACTAGCGGGTACCCCGAGCAGTACTTC
TRBV5-1	NA	TRBJ2-3	NA	CASGTTSTDTQYF	TGCGCCAGTGGGACAACAAGCACAGATACGCAGTATTTT